This TCR beta chain was retrieved from a study of immune cell composition in non-small cell lung cancer. Study results and limitations: In adenocarcinoma, maximal tumour-associated clone frequency tracked TIL tumour reactivity. Roughly 75% of squamous and about 31% of adenocarcinoma cases had tumour-associated clones >0.5%. Squamous lung tumours showed higher top 10 clone scores and clonality than adenocarcinomas.

Clones were read by immunoSEQ multiplex PCR, and TCRdb kept only the in-frame ones, dropping some. Of about 4,500 clones in the sample, 70% to 90% were seen once. Concerning this clone: Its antigen is undetermined. At the DNA level, this CDR3 is encoded by other sequences in the same sample as well.

Per germline, CDR1 LNHDA and CDR2 SQIVND (reference sequence). V was cut by 5 bases and J by 10 bases, with 20 bases left in between. The CDR3 totals 14 residues. The V call is TRBV19, the J call TRBJ1-1; TRBD1 is a possible D gene (5 bases). The sequence was obtained from a human donor with non-small cell lung cancer. Sequencing used lung tumor tissue. The CDR3 protein is CASSRGGTRVGAFF. As DNA, the CDR3 is TGTGCCAGTAGTCGAGGCGGGACCAGGGTCGGAGCTTTCTTT.